This T cell receptor (beta chain) was sequenced in a study of T cells after yellow fever vaccination. Points from the study as a whole: Compared with primary, the secondary response was weaker and peaked at day 5, not 15. Contamination by abundant bulk-population clonotypes could be present in FACS-sorted repertoires.

Synthesis of TCR cDNA relied on 5'RACE template switching, which attached a universal primer site and UMIs. TCRdb reanalysed the 5' RACE reads using MiXCR and keeps one entry per CDR3 protein. This sample has about 360,000 distinct CDR3 sequences, with 6.2% found just once. The CDR3 spans 16 residues. The V and J ends lost 5 bases and 0 bases, in that order; junction bases with no gene match: 10. Germline V gives CDR1 DFQATT, CDR2 SNEGSKA (reference sequence). This clonotype was counted many times. Antigen specificity is unknown. Source: PBMCs, taken 5 days after the yellow fever booster vaccination. This TCR was recovered from a man younger than 45 who received the YFV17D yellow fever vaccine. This sequence joins TRBV20-1 and TRBJ2-4, with 7 bases aligning to TRBD1. The DNA for the CDR3 is TGCAGTGCTGGAGCACGACAGGGCTTAGCCAAAAACATTCAGTACTTC. Translated, it gives CSAGARQGLAKNIQYF.